The 15 T cell receptor beta chains below all came from one sample that was sequenced in a study of blood T cell repertoires in COVID-19. The assay was immunoSEQ multiplex PCR, and TCRdb's table has in-frame clones only and misses some. The sample holds about 260,000 clones, 86% seen once. The specimen sequenced was peripheral blood. Receptor source: a young man with active or convalescent COVID-19.

This chain connects TRBV11-2 to TRBJ1-4; 7 bases map to TRBD1. The trim removed 3 bases at V and 8 bases at J, leaving 6 bases unmatched. Germline CDR1 and CDR2: SGHAT and FQNNGV. The CDR3 has 14 residues. The CDR3 coding sequence is TGTGCCAGCAGCTTTGACAGGGCAGAAGAAAAACTGTTTTTT. It codes for CASSFDRAEEKLFF.

This clone has only one observation. This chain connects TRBV7-7 to TRBJ2-1, with 8 bases aligning to TRBD2. Trimming removed 4 bases from V and 4 bases from J; junction bases left unmatched: 9. Germline CDR1 reads SSHAT; CDR2 reads FNYEAQ (reference sequence). This CDR3 region has 16 residues. The CDR3 DNA is TGTGCCAGCAGCTCCCGCGGGGGGTGTCTGTACAATGAGCAGTTCTTC. It codes for CASSSRGGCLYNEQFF.

This chain links TRBV28 with TRBJ1-2; tentatively, D is TRBD1 (5 bases). V dropped 4 bases and J dropped 2 bases, with 14 bases sitting between them. Germline assignment: CDR1 MDHEN and CDR2 SYDVKM. The CDR3 is made up of 15 amino acids. CDR3: CASSWDLGRNYGYTF. CDR3 nucleotide sequence: TGTGCCAGCAGTTGGGACTTAGGACGGAACTATGGCTACACCTTC.

The J gene is TRBJ1-4, the V gene TRBV7-9, with 7 positions matching TRBD1. CDR1 SEHNR and CDR2 FQNEAQ come from the germline V gene (reference sequence). The CDR3 length is 16 residues. J gave up 5 bases and V 5 bases, and 11 bases lay outside the gene matches. The CDR3 loop is CASSSPRDRLNEKLFF. For the CDR3, the DNA is TGTGCCAGCAGCAGTCCTCGGGACAGACTAAATGAAAAACTGTTTTTT.

The CDR3 reads CASSEWDSETQYF. CDR3 bases: TGTGCCAGCAGTGAATGGGACTCCGAGACCCAGTACTTC. The rearrangement joins TRBV25-1 to TRBJ2-5; the D gene is possibly TRBD2 (6 bases). CDR3 length: 13 amino acids. CDR1 and CDR2 (germline): MGHDK, SYGVNS. V lost 1 base, J lost 5 bases, and 8 bases lay in between.

The rearrangement uses TRBV11-2 and TRBJ2-5; 7 nucleotides align to TRBD2. The CDR3 consists of 14 residues. The J segment lost 3 bases and the V segment lost 1 base, leaving 2 bases of the junction unmatched. Germline CDR1 reads SGHAT; CDR2 reads FQNNGV. CDR3 nucleotides: TGTGCCAGCAGCTTAGCTAGCGGAAAAGAGACCCAGTACTTC. Translation gives CASSLASGKETQYF.

The J gene is TRBJ2-6, the V gene TRBV30; unclear D gene. Germline V gene sequence: CDR1 GTSNPN, CDR2 SVGIG (reference sequence). CDR3 length: 12 residues. V lost 7 bases, J lost 3 bases, and 7 bases lay in between. The CDR3 region is CASRVGANVLTF. DNA for the CDR3: TGTGCCTCCCGAGTTGGGGCCAACGTCCTGACTTTC.

The V gene is TRBV19, the J gene TRBJ2-1; TRBD1 agrees at 8 bases. The trim removed 7 bases at V and 9 bases at J, leaving 11 bases unmatched. CDR3 size: 14 residues. Germline V gene data show CDR1 as LNHDA and CDR2 as SQIVND (reference sequence). The CDR3 sequence is CASTPRTGFGEQFF. CDR3 DNA sequence: TGTGCCAGTACGCCCCGGACAGGGTTTGGTGAGCAGTTCTTC.

This clone appeared a few times. The chain links TRBV30 to TRBJ2-5; 11 positions agree with TRBD2. There are 14 residues in the CDR3. The junction had 2 bases not matched to a gene; V was cut back by 2 bases and J by 3 bases. Germline lookup yields CDR1 GTSNPN and CDR2 SVGIG (reference sequence). CDR3 nucleotide sequence: TGTGCCTGGAGTTTTAGCGGGGGGGAAGAGACCCAGTACTTC. This sequence encodes CAWSFSGGEETQYF.

The rearrangement uses TRBV7-8 and TRBJ1-5; 7 nucleotides match TRBD1. This CDR3 is 17 amino acids long. Looked up from germline, CDR1 is SGHVS and CDR2 is FQNEAQ. Losses at the gene ends were 5 bases for V and 6 bases for J; bases not matched to a gene: 16. The DNA of the CDR3 is TGTGCCAGCAGCGATACATCGACAGGGATTCGTCGTCAGCCCCAGCATTTT. Protein: CASSDTSTGIRRQPQHF. Full variable domain (outside the CDR3, taken from reference TRBV7-8 and TRBJ1-5): GAGVSQSPRYKVAKRGQDVALRCDPISGHVSLFWYQQALGQGPEFLTYFQNEAQLDKSGLPSDRFFAERPEGSVSTLKIQRTQQEDSAVYLCASSDTSTGIRRQPQHFGDGTRLSIL.

The CDR3, as DNA: TGTGCCAGAAGCTACAGGGGAATACGGGATACGCAGTATTTT. Translating it yields CARSYRGIRDTQYF. The chain joins TRBV7-5 to TRBJ2-3; TRBD1 is taken as the D call from the table, unchecked against the DNA. TRBV7-5 is a recognized pseudogene. The CDR3 sequence is 14 residues long.

The chain employs TRBV30 and TRBJ1-2; the D gene is possibly TRBD1 (6 bases). The V gene lost 0 bases and the J gene lost 3 bases, with 20 bases spanning the gap. The CDR3 length is 17 residues. Germline V gene sequence: CDR1 GTSNPN, CDR2 SVGIG (reference sequence). The DNA for the CDR3 is TGTGCCTGGAGTGTAGCCCCCTGGGGACAACAGGACTATGGCTACACCTTC. It codes for CAWSVAPWGQQDYGYTF.

This rearrangement joins TRBV19 to TRBJ1-2; the match to TRBD1 covers 7 bases. The V and J ends lost 2 bases and 6 bases, in that order; junction bases with no gene match: 9. This CDR3 has 15 residues. Germline loops: CDR1 LNHDA, CDR2 SQIVND (reference sequence). The CDR3 nucleotides are TGTGCCAGTAGTATATCGGAGGGGGCTCTTCATGGCTACACCTTC. Translation: CASSISEGALHGYTF.

The V gene is TRBV10-3, the J gene TRBJ1-5; TRBD1 might be the D (6 bases). The germline CDR1 and CDR2 sequences are ENHRY and SYGVKD. Trimming pared 5 bases from V and 6 bases from J, leaving 11 bases between. This CDR3 has 13 residues. The CDR3 DNA follows: TGTGCCATCAGTAAGGACAGTTTTCAGCCCCAGCATTTT. Protein: CAISKDSFQPQHF.

This chain connects TRBV6-1 to TRBJ1-2, with TRBD1 matching 8 bases. This CDR3 has 15 residues. In germline, CDR1 is MNHNS, CDR2 SASEGT. The V and J ends lost 0 bases and 5 bases, in that order; junction bases with no gene match: 5. The CDR3 region has the DNA TGTGCCAGCAGTGAAGCGCTTCAGGGGGCATATGGCTACACCTTC. Its protein is CASSEALQGAYGYTF.